What follows describes a single T cell receptor beta chain. The antigen remains undetermined. The source of the sample is a study of shared clonotypes between healthy human individuals. The study's findings and limits: The represented genetic and exposure-history diversity was limited by the small number of donors.

Every subset had its genomic DNA shared out evenly among several immunoSEQ plates. The assay was immunoSEQ multiplex PCR, and TCRdb's table has in-frame clones only and misses some. The sample lists 2 million to 2.5 million clones, 90% to 97% occurring once. Between the trimmed V and J ends, which lost 5 bases and 5 bases, there was a span of 12 bases. There are 12 residues in the CDR3. Germline V gives CDR1 GTSNPN, CDR2 SVGIG (reference sequence). The V and J genes are TRBV30 and TRBJ1-1; maybe TRBD1 (5 bases). What was sequenced was naive CD4+ T cells sorted from blood. Indicated subset: CD45RA+ positively selected. This receptor was identified in a man aged 18 to 29 in good health. Written as DNA, the CDR3 is TGTGCCTGGCACCGGGGGGGGACTGAAGCTTTCTTT. It translates to CAWHRGGTEAFF.